This T cell receptor (beta chain) was identified in a study of cytomegalovirus exposure and HLA in healthy donors (TCRdb year 2017). Study-level background: According to an earlier analysis of a few hundred of the donors, 200 million or so T cells yielded 117 million unique TCR beta sequences and approximately 300 Gb of sequence data. Because of strong linkage in the cohort, 5 or 6 DR-DQ haplotypes were treated as single units for association and clustering. The study used immunosequencing to profile the T cell repertoires of around 600 subjects and linked those repertoires to cytomegalovirus serostatus. Among a few hundred genotyped donors of the cohort, an average of about 240,000 unique TCR beta nucleotide sequences were sequenced per donor, roughly 20% of them non-productive. Rather than drawing on any new phenotypic data, the later analysis identified candidate immune exposures from TCR beta sequences and the way those sequences occurred across donors. The aim of the study was to test whether cataloging public T cell receptors could identify signatures of past pathogen exposure. Both class I and class II loci were covered by HLA typing, at four-digit resolution. An earlier analysis of 450 to 750 of the donors used high-throughput TCR beta sequencing to judge whether each TCR beta V gene segment behaved as functional or pseudogenic. The number of typed donors differed by locus: 629-630 for A, B, C, DRB1 and DQB1; 500 to 550 for DQA1; 606 for DPA1; and some 430 for DPB1. Roughly 300 gigabases of sequencing data and approximately 93 million unique TCR sequences were included in an early release covering several hundred HLA-typed donors. A later genetic analysis took genome-wide SNP genotypes for about 55% of the roughly 700 donors and used that subset as a discovery cohort. Alongside the repertoire data, information on donor age, sex, ethnicity and CMV serostatus was compiled. Besides the first cohort of 666 subjects, a separate validation cohort made up of 120 different subjects was used. Of the approximately 400 genotyped donors, about 80% fell in the genetic ancestry cluster associated with self-reported Caucasian donors. To predict cytomegalovirus infection status, the study combined high-throughput TCR immunosequencing, statistical association of individual TCRs with disease status, and machine learning. All discovery cohort repertoires had been generated using a single sequencing platform. A later analysis re-analyzed previously published TCR beta repertoires from 600 to 850 donors and added high-resolution HLA genotyping to study TCR occurrence patterns. The paper as a whole reports these results and caveats: Several of the top co-occurrence clusters appeared to be linked to parvovirus B19, influenza, CMV and Epstein-Barr virus, according to a later analysis. The classifier was reported to diagnose cytomegalovirus status with high specificity and sensitivity in both the original and validation cohorts. Correlated functional status among segregating V segments might reflect linkage disequilibrium, but an unknown experimental factor could not be ruled out. In a later analysis, HLA-associated TCR beta chains showed more clonal expansion and lower generation probabilities than non-associated chains that were equally common. In a later genetic analysis, fewer N-insertions in productive TCRs were reported among donors in an Asian-associated ancestry cluster than the approximately 670-donor mean. A further reported finding was that TCR beta sequences accurately predicted the HLA-A and HLA-B alleles for most subjects in the first cohort. In a later genetic analysis, a missense DCLRE1C variant was associated with V-gene and J-gene trimming of TCR beta chains, and the association was replicated in an independent cohort. In vitro tests confirmed that a few of the cytomegalovirus-associated TCR beta chains recognize cytomegalovirus antigens. Most CMV-associated TCR beta chains appeared to be HLA-restricted in a later analysis, and the HLA associations seemed to be driven largely by CMV exposure. When HLA alleles, especially DR and DQ, strongly co-occurred, attributing TCR associations to individual alleles was difficult. Because HLA typing was unavailable for some donors at each locus, only the typed subset was used in association tests. In a later analysis, the rate of TCR association differed among HLA loci, with DRB1 alleles having the most associated TCRs and HLA-C alleles having the fewest. At a false discovery rate of 0.05, a later analysis linked around 17,000 TCR beta sequences to specific HLA alleles. According to the authors, the approach could potentially be generalized to other disease states and immunological phenotypes. A group of highly shared sequence variants was considered likely to be a technical artifact of the sequencing pipeline. Broadly in line with IMGT annotations, most TCR beta V segments showed up in productive rearrangements about 90% or about 30% of the time in an earlier analysis of 450 to 600 of the donors. Because counts were too low, more than 15 rarely observed V segments, including chromosome 9 orphons, were excluded from the earlier analysis of several hundred of the donors. The presence/absence analyses assumed that sequencing depth was roughly uniform across donors, and that assumption may not be true. Only TCR beta chains were sequenced in this cohort, and the absence of alpha or paired-chain data limited detectable features. The study gave a list of some 150 TCR beta chains associated with cytomegalovirus. For the cohort, immune exposure information was limited to CMV serostatus. Some IMGT-functional V segments, including TRBV6-2 and TRBV6-3, could not be told apart with the 87-base-pair reads, so those segments were excluded. Across donors, most TCR sequences were observed very rarely, whereas some public TCRs were present in many individuals.

Trimming takes 7 bases from V and 4 bases from J, and the germline ends sit 19 bases apart. Reading the germline V gene gives CDR1 MRHNA and CDR2 SNTAGT. The CDR3 runs 15 residues from the cysteine to the phenylalanine. CDR3 DNA is the only sequence kept; it has 45 bases, read in frame from the first base. Concerning this clone itself: The antigen it binds to is not known.

The cohort comprised approximately 700 healthy bone marrow donors. At the time of sampling, all cohort members were nominally healthy, though unrecorded immune exposures were likely present. The donor was CMV seronegative and belonged to the group of several hundred seronegative cohort members. A peripheral blood sample was provided by each donor, and peripheral blood mononuclear cells were used for TCR beta sequencing. Genomic DNA was extracted from the blood cell samples with the Qiagen DNeasy Blood Extraction Kit. Libraries were built with the immunoSEQ multiplex PCR assay. For the multiplex PCR, a mixture combining 60 forward primers for TCR Vbeta segments and 13 reverse primers for TCR Jbeta segments was used. The CDR3 region of rearranged TCR beta genes was amplified from genomic DNA with a multiplex PCR assay. The Illumina HiSeq System was used to sequence the amplified TCR beta libraries as 87-base-pair reads. In the authors' own workflow: Across the 600 to 700 repertoires, a later analysis counted around 80 million unique TCR beta chains, 9 million to 14 million of which were shared by at least two donors. To remove PCR and sequencing errors, raw reads were error-corrected and collapsed into unique sequences using a nearest-neighbor algorithm that merged closely related sequences. CDR3 sequences were aligned to IMGT reference sequences to assign V, D and J gene segments. For a sequence to be retained, at least a six-nucleotide match to both a V gene segment and a J gene segment was required. A rearrangement counted as productive if the CDR3 had no stop codons and remained in frame with V and J, and every other rearrangement counted as non-productive. CDR3 was defined by IMGT convention, running from the second conserved V-encoded cysteine to the conserved J-encoded phenylalanine. The earlier analysis of a few hundred of the donors excluded any sequence lacking an unambiguous match to a single V gene segment. In an earlier analysis of approximately 500 of the donors, a V segment was called functional when productive rearrangements were above 56.7%, and segregating when the standard deviation between donors exceeded 5%. A statistical classification framework was developed to diagnose cytomegalovirus status using the catalog of TCR beta chain sequences. A later analysis assigned V and J genes by comparing TCR nucleotide sequences with IMGT/GENE-DB human TR gene sequences. Using the TCRdist pipeline, a later analysis assigned CDR3 sequences along with most-parsimonious VDJ recombination scenarios. In a later analysis, each TCR beta chain was defined by its CDR3 amino acid sequence together with its V-gene family, and reads lacking a unique V-gene family were excluded. In a later analysis, 450 to 600 highly shared, low-generation-probability nucleotide sequences were removed to address suspected cross-contamination and a sequencing artifact. A later analysis calculated a clonal expansion index for each public chain from normalized within-repertoire ranks of inferred template counts. In a later analysis, generation probabilities were computed with a VDJ recombination model fitted to out-of-frame rearrangements, and the resulting probabilities were checked against IGoR. A later analysis scored TCR-TCR, TCR-HLA and TCR-CMV co-occurrence with hypergeometric tests, applying a repertoire-size bias correction to TCR pairs. False discovery rates were estimated in a later analysis by permuting HLA or CMV assignments 20 times. In a later analysis, co-occurring TCRs were grouped using DBSCAN, and TCRdist sequence similarity was added for clustering within HLA-allele-positive subsets. Repertoires with fewer than 30,000 or more than 120,000 public chains were left out of co-occurrence clustering, as were five repertoires with anomalous nucleotide sharing. The clones in this table, taken by TCRdb from immuneACCESS, are in-frame only. Not every clone is retained; where verified, under half of the shortfall comes from an unresolved V gene, and the cause of the rest is unknown. The DNA was the basis for D and trimming; V, J and clone size are from that table. The table for this sample records about 40,000 clones. Around 1.8% of the sample is in the top ten clones.

The TCR was taken from a young woman in good health and CMV-seronegative. The chain uses TRBV6-4 and TRBJ2-5; a weak D assignment points to TRBD2 (6 bases agree). The sample comprised PBMCs. This receptor carries the CDR3 CASKEAGWPIETQYF. In nucleotide form, the sequence is TGTGCCAGCAAGGAGGCGGGATGGCCAATAGAGACCCAGTACTTC.